Listed below are T cell receptor beta chains from one sample, sequenced in a study of blood T cell repertoires in COVID-19. Here immunoSEQ multiplex PCR was the method, and the copy in TCRdb shows in-frame clones only, minus some. The sample has 450,000 to 500,000 clones, 80% to 90% seen once; the top ten hold 3.2%. The sequenced sample consisted of peripheral blood. These receptors were obtained from a human donor in a cohort sampled during active COVID-19. Both conserved end residues are trimmed from each CDR3. Each record gives: D gene, J gene, V gene, CDR3 protein. A D gene is named only where the DNA matches it firmly.

TRBD1	TRBJ1-1	TRBV6-5	ASSLIGTGDTEAF
TRBD2	TRBJ2-1	TRBV27	ASSPTLAGPRNEQF
-	TRBJ2-2	TRBV5-8	ASSFQFGELF
-	TRBJ2-7	TRBV30	AWSVLGTSIDYEQY
-	TRBJ1-4	TRBV3-1/TRBV3-2	ASSQVGRRNEKLF
TRBD2	TRBJ2-1	TRBV7-8	ASSYSGRTYNEQF
-	TRBJ2-3	TRBV7-2	ASSFVVTGSTDTQY
-	TRBJ2-5	TRBV10-3	AISDNQETQY
TRBD1	TRBJ1-2	TRBV5-4	ASSSEGQLNYGYT
TRBD2	TRBJ2-1	TRBV10-3	AISESGGMGQF
-	TRBJ2-5	TRBV9	ASSLGPLDIETQY
TRBD1	TRBJ1-5	TRBV6-5	ATSSQGGQPQH
-	TRBJ1-4	TRBV18	ASSPGAGIMSNEKLF
TRBD2	TRBJ2-7	TRBV3-1/TRBV3-2	ASKLGTSAYEQY
TRBD2	TRBJ2-7	TRBV6-5	ASSLRASGAYEQY
TRBD1	TRBJ1-5	TRBV19	ASRSLSSQGSNQPQH
-	TRBJ1-1	TRBV6-1	ASSARGGSGTTTEAF
-	TRBJ2-7	TRBV9	ASSVGGDSATYEQY
TRBD2	TRBJ2-7	TRBV9	ASTMTGTSGVYEQY
TRBD1	TRBJ1-1	TRBV5-1	ASSLPSTGGMETEAF
-	TRBJ1-1	TRBV29-1	SVRQGHVDTEAF
TRBD1	TRBJ2-7	TRBV13	ASSPRDRTYEQY
TRBD1	TRBJ1-1	TRBV6-6	AAGGSERGLAEAF
-	TRBJ2-6	TRBV28	ASSFGTTGTGANVLT
-	TRBJ1-2	TRBV27	ASRRNKGTHGYT
TRBD2	TRBJ2-7	TRBV5-4	ASSGLAGVYEQY
TRBD2	TRBJ2-3	TRBV7-8	ASSLTSGTTDTQY
-	TRBJ1-1	TRBV28	ASSRTFPNTEAF